The 17 T cell receptor beta chains given below trace back to one sample, sequenced in a study of shared clonotypes between healthy human individuals (TCRdb year 2020). CD8 naive samples were CD45RO-negative cells positively selected for CCR7, giving a CD45RA+CCR7+ population that excluded TemRA cells. The library was prepared using the immunoSEQ multiplex PCR assay. As stored in TCRdb, this immuneACCESS dataset retains in-frame rearrangements with V and J assigned. A fraction of the clones does not appear; measured against another copy, unresolved V genes explain less than half of the discrepancy, and the remainder lacks a known reason. The sample table lists hundreds of thousands of clones, roughly 96% of them with a count of one. Roughly 0.23% of the sample is taken by the ten largest. The sequenced material came from naive CD8+ T cells sorted from blood. The sample's cell subset or site label, decoded: CD45RA+CCR7+. These TCRs come from a man aged 25-45 years in good health.

The sample holds a few counts of this clone. V gene TRBV29-1 combines with J gene TRBJ2-2, with 7 bases lining up with TRBD2. The germline gives CDR1 SQVTM, CDR2 ANQGSEA. The CDR3 sequence is 14 residues long. Unmatched junction bases numbered 5, after V lost 0 bases and J lost 7 bases. The CDR3 loop is CSVEDASGVGELFF. The CDR3 DNA follows: TGCAGCGTTGAAGATGCTAGCGGCGTCGGGGAGCTGTTTTTT.

J is TRBJ2-2 and V is TRBV13, with 7 bases aligning to TRBD2. Germline assignment: CDR1 PRHDT and CDR2 FYEKMQ (reference sequence). The length of the CDR3 is 15 residues. Trimming removed 1 base from V and 4 bases from J; junction bases left unmatched: 3. The CDR3 is CASSLEGLPTGELFF. For the CDR3, the DNA is TGTGCCAGCAGCTTAGAGGGACTACCCACCGGGGAGCTGTTTTTT.

Only one count was recorded for this clone. This chain links TRBV7-8 with TRBJ2-5, with TRBD2 matching 7 bases. This CDR3 comprises 17 residues. Germline V gene data show CDR1 as SGHVS and CDR2 as FQNEAQ. The V segment lost 2 bases and the J segment 1 base; nucleotides outside the gene matches: 10. CDR3 in amino acids: CASSLRDSGGPQETQYF. Here the CDR3 DNA reads TGTGCCAGCAGCTTACGGGATTCGGGGGGTCCCCAAGAGACCCAGTACTTC. The complete variable domain, with remaining parts taken from reference TRBV7-8 and TRBJ2-5, reads GAGVSQSPRYKVAKRGQDVALRCDPISGHVSLFWYQQALGQGPEFLTYFQNEAQLDKSGLPSDRFFAERPEGSVSTLKIQRTQQEDSAVYLCASSLRDSGGPQETQYFGPGTRLLVL.

V usage is TRBV5-6 and J usage is TRBJ2-1; tentatively, D is TRBD2 (5 bases). CDR3 length: 14 amino acids. V was pared by 1 base and J by 5 bases, with 10 bases between. Germline CDR1 SGHDT, CDR2 YYEEEE. The CDR3 protein is CASSLWSGDNEQFF. CDR3 nucleotide sequence: TGTGCCAGCAGCTTGTGGTCCGGGGACAATGAGCAGTTCTTC.

This chain links TRBV4-1 with TRBJ2-5, with D tentatively TRBD2 (6 bases). The V gene's germline CDR1 is MGHRA and CDR2 YSYEKL. This CDR3 has 14 amino acids. Trimming shortened V by 0 bases and J by 5 bases, and 10 bases separated the two germline ends. The CDR3: CASSQETRGETQYF. The CDR3 coding sequence is TGCGCCAGCAGCCAAGAGACTAGAGGTGAGACCCAGTACTTC.

The V and J genes are TRBV10-2 and TRBJ2-2; tentative D call: TRBD2 (5 bases). The CDR3 length is 13 residues. Germline V CDR1 and CDR2: WSHSY, SAAADI. V was cut by 5 bases and J by 1 base, with 5 bases left in between. The CDR3 sequence is CASSRGNTGELFF. The DNA for the CDR3 is TGCGCCAGCAGTCGGGGGAACACCGGGGAGCTGTTTTTT.

The rearrangement uses TRBV6-1 and TRBJ2-1; 8 bases are shared with TRBD2. The V gene end was trimmed by 5 bases and the J gene end by 2 bases; junction bases not matched to a gene: 2. This CDR3 contains 14 residues. CDR1 MNHNS and CDR2 SASEGT come from the germline V gene. DNA of the CDR3: TGTGCCAGCAGTCCGACTAGCGCCTACAATGAGCAGTTCTTC. This translates into CASSPTSAYNEQFF.

The chain joins TRBV29-1 to TRBJ2-1, with 7 positions matching TRBD2. The CDR3 has 14 residues. From germline, CDR1 is SQVTM and CDR2 ANQGSEA. V was pared by 7 bases and J by 0 bases, with 6 bases of the junction left unmatched. For the CDR3, the DNA is TGCAGCGGGCGGAGCGGGATCTCCTACAATGAGCAGTTCTTC. Its translation is CSGRSGISYNEQFF.

The chain joins TRBV29-1 to TRBJ1-1; TRBD1 is a possible D gene (6 bases). Trimming took off 1 base at V and 0 bases at J, with 24 bases between the two ends. The CDR3 has 19 residues. Germline-derived CDR1 and CDR2 are SQVTM and ANQGSEA. The CDR3 bases are TGCAGCGTTGAAGTTTCGAGGAGAACAGGGTCCTACATGAACACTGAAGCTTTCTTT. As protein: CSVEVSRRTGSYMNTEAFF.

DNA for the CDR3: TGTGCCAGCAGTGCTAGCGGAAGCCCCAATGAGCAGTTCTTC. Translated, it gives CASSASGSPNEQFF. The rearrangement uses TRBV27 and TRBJ2-1; 7 bases are shared with TRBD2. The ends lost 5 bases at V and 6 bases at J; junction bases unmatched: 7. CDR3 length: 14 residues. The germline V gene encodes CDR1 MNHEY and CDR2 SMNVEV (reference sequence).

V and J are TRBV27 and TRBJ2-1; 9 bases are a match to TRBD2. The CDR3 has 15 residues. V lost 6 bases and J lost 8; bases outside the gene matches: 11. Germline V lookup: CDR1 MNHEY, CDR2 SMNVEV (reference sequence). This CDR3 reads CASRKPGLAFYEQFF. CDR3 DNA: TGTGCCAGCAGAAAACCGGGACTAGCATTCTATGAGCAGTTCTTC.

The chain combines TRBV4-1 with TRBJ2-7; 12 bases are a match to TRBD2. Germline trimming cut 1 base from V and 3 bases from J; bases unmatched to any gene: 7. CDR1 MGHRA and CDR2 YSYEKL come from the germline V gene. The CDR3 length is 17 residues. The CDR3 here is CASSQGPASGRVYEQYF. The CDR3 nucleotides are TGCGCCAGCAGCCAAGGTCCGGCTAGCGGGAGGGTCTACGAGCAGTACTTC.

This chain connects TRBV28 to TRBJ2-3, with 8 bases that match TRBD2. The J segment lost 6 bases and the V segment lost 2 bases, leaving 7 bases of the junction unmatched. The CDR3 has 15 residues. Germline CDR1 and CDR2: MDHEN and SYDVKM. The CDR3 loop reads CASSLPSGSVDTQYF. DNA of the CDR3: TGTGCCAGCAGTTTACCGAGCGGGAGTGTCGATACGCAGTATTTT.

This clone was seen only a few times. The chain uses TRBV5-1 and TRBJ1-1, with D uncertain. Looked up from germline, CDR1 is SGHRS and CDR2 is YFSETQ. V was clipped by 2 bases and J by 14 bases, with 13 bases between them. The CDR3 covers 11 residues. The CDR3 is CASSFGLRRFF. CDR3 bases: TGCGCCAGCAGCTTTGGTCTTAGGCGGTTCTTT.

The chain combines TRBV5-6 with TRBJ2-5; no reliable D call. V was cut by 4 bases and J by 7 bases, with 14 bases left in between. The CDR3 consists of 13 residues. Per germline, CDR1 SGHDT and CDR2 YYEEEE. The CDR3 sequence is CASSLDLVGTQYF. CDR3 nucleotide sequence: TGTGCCAGCAGCCTGGACCTCGTAGGGACCCAGTACTTC.

The chain combines TRBV29-1 with TRBJ2-7; TRBD1 matches 7 bases. Germline-derived CDR1 and CDR2 are SQVTM and ANQGSEA. This CDR3 is built from 15 residues. Losses at the gene ends were 0 bases for V and 4 bases for J; bases not matched to a gene: 9. The CDR3 loop reads CSVEDDREEEYEQYF. The CDR3 DNA sequence: TGCAGCGTTGAAGATGACAGGGAAGAGGAGTACGAGCAGTACTTC.

The chain carries TRBV29-1 and TRBJ2-7; D remains ambiguous. Germline V gives CDR1 SQVTM, CDR2 ANQGSEA. Trimming left V 7 bases short and J 6 bases short, with 16 bases between. The CDR3 consists of 12 residues. Here the CDR3 reads CSARGLMGEQYF. CDR3 coding DNA: TGCAGCGCCAGAGGTCTGATGGGCGAGCAGTACTTC.